This T cell receptor (beta chain) came from a study of shared clonotypes between healthy human individuals. At the level of the study: Used for every donor were three CD4 naive, three CD4 memory, two CD8 naive and one CD8 memory plate.

V shed 3 bases and J shed 7 bases, with 12 bases lying between them. The CDR3 sequence is 13 residues long. Germline loops: CDR1 GTSNPN, CDR2 SVGIG (reference sequence). An even split of each subset's genomic DNA across several immunoSEQ plates was performed. Clones were sequenced by immunoSEQ multiplex PCR, and TCRdb holds only the in-frame ones, with some missing. The table shows approximately 2.5 million clones, with over 85% occurring only once. All the donors were Caucasian adults who lived in Nashville, Tennessee. The rearrangement links TRBV30 to TRBJ2-2; D unresolved. The sequenced sample consisted of naive CD4+ T cells sorted from blood. As for subset: CD45RA+ positively selected. This receptor was obtained from a man aged 18 to 30 in good health. The CDR3 here is CAWRVDPIGELFF. CDR3 DNA: TGTGCCTGGAGGGTGGACCCGATCGGGGAGCTGTTTTTT.